Listed here is a single TCR beta chain. 13 Jbeta primers and 60 Vbeta primers were used for the PCR. The data were produced by immunoSEQ multiplex PCR, yet TCRdb's version contains in-frame clones alone and is incomplete. In total, the table holds 200,000 to 250,000 clones. The CDR3 is made up of 15 amino acids. CDR1 LNHDA and CDR2 SQIVND come from the germline V gene (reference sequence). Trimming at V came to 2 bases and at J to 5 bases, leaving 6 bases not matched to a gene. This record comes from a study of cytomegalovirus exposure and HLA in healthy donors. This clonotype was sampled from a girl aged 2-10 years in good health and CMV-seropositive. The rearrangement links TRBV19 to TRBJ1-5; 7 bases are a match to TRBD1. Material for sequencing was PBMCs. The CDR3 here is CASSIWDSHYQPQHF. The DNA for the CDR3 is TGTGCCAGTAGTATATGGGACAGCCACTATCAGCCCCAGCATTTT.